This is a list of T cell receptor beta chains from one sample in a study of memory CD4+ T cells and cytomegalovirus serostatus. The table came from immunoSEQ multiplex PCR; TCRdb's copy has only in-frame clones and leaves some out. Seen here are around 99,000 clones, 75% to 90% observed once, and the top ten hold around 3.6%. Material for sequencing was memory CD4+ T cells from blood. The receptor set was obtained from an adult in good health and CMV-seropositive. The CDR3 runs from the conserved cysteine through the conserved F or W. D genes are given only for firm matches. Clone size is not always given. Where it is, it says once, few, many or a class for expanded clones.

V gene: TRBV4-2; D gene: .; clone size: once; J gene: TRBJ1-6; CDR3 protein: CASSRGWNSPLHF; CDR3 DNA: TGTGCCAGCAGCCGGGGGTGGAATTCACCCCTCCACTTT
V gene: TRBV28; D gene: TRBD2; clone size: .; J gene: TRBJ2-7; CDR3 protein: CASKTSGSYEQYF; CDR3 DNA: TGTGCCAGCAAAACTAGCGGGAGCTACGAGCAGTACTTC
V gene: TRBV5-1; D gene: .; clone size: .; J gene: TRBJ1-2; CDR3 protein: CASSLKAGTDGYTF; CDR3 DNA: TGCGCCAGCAGCTTGAAAGCAGGAACAGATGGCTACACCTTC
V gene: TRBV7-8; D gene: TRBD2; clone size: .; J gene: TRBJ2-7; CDR3 protein: CASSLMRVAGGYEQYF; CDR3 DNA: TGTGCCAGCAGCTTAATGAGGGTAGCGGGGGGTTACGAGCAGTACTTC
V gene: TRBV28; D gene: .; clone size: .; J gene: TRBJ1-2; CDR3 protein: CASSFRGNYGYTF; CDR3 DNA: TGTGCCAGCAGTTTCCGGGGGAACTATGGCTACACCTTC
V gene: TRBV30; D gene: .; clone size: .; J gene: TRBJ1-1; CDR3 protein: CAWKVHEDTEAFF; CDR3 DNA: TGTGCCTGGAAGGTACATGAGGACACTGAAGCTTTCTTT
V gene: TRBV7-3; D gene: TRBD2; clone size: .; J gene: TRBJ2-5; CDR3 protein: CASSSSGSGGGETQYF; CDR3 DNA: TGTGCCAGCAGCTCTTCGGGTAGCGGGGGGGGAGAGACCCAGTACTTC
V gene: TRBV7-9; D gene: TRBD1; clone size: .; J gene: TRBJ1-1; CDR3 protein: CASSFSTGGGTEAFF; CDR3 DNA: TGTGCCAGCAGCTTTTCGACAGGGGGGGGCACTGAAGCTTTCTTT
V gene: TRBV7-3; D gene: TRBD2; clone size: .; J gene: TRBJ2-2; CDR3 protein: CASSLVGSGGLGTGELFF; CDR3 DNA: TGTGCCAGCAGCTTGGTTGGTAGCGGGGGACTTGGCACCGGGGAGCTGTTTTTT
V gene: TRBV11-2; D gene: .; clone size: .; J gene: TRBJ2-6; CDR3 protein: CASSLTMTSGANVLTF; CDR3 DNA: TGTGCCAGCAGCCTAACAATGACTTCTGGGGCCAACGTCCTGACTTTC
V gene: TRBV6-5; D gene: .; clone size: .; J gene: TRBJ1-4; CDR3 protein: CASKTGMNEKLFF; CDR3 DNA: TGTGCCAGCAAGACTGGGATGAATGAAAAACTGTTTTTT
V gene: TRBV6-1; D gene: .; clone size: once; J gene: TRBJ2-5; CDR3 protein: CASRESSETQYF; CDR3 DNA: TGTGCCAGCAGAGAGTCTTCGGAGACCCAGTACTTC
V gene: TRBV5-1; D gene: .; clone size: once; J gene: TRBJ2-5; CDR3 protein: CASSLVDETQYF; CDR3 DNA: TGCGCCAGCAGCTTGGTTGATGAGACCCAGTACTTC
V gene: TRBV6-1; D gene: TRBD1; clone size: .; J gene: TRBJ2-2; CDR3 protein: CASNWDRVDGELFF; CDR3 DNA: TGTGCCAGCAATTGGGACAGGGTTGACGGGGAGCTGTTTTTT
V gene: TRBV7-9; D gene: TRBD2; clone size: .; J gene: TRBJ2-3; CDR3 protein: CASSLIAGTTDTQYF; CDR3 DNA: TGTGCCAGCAGCTTGATAGCGGGGACCACAGATACGCAGTATTTT
V gene: TRBV5-6; D gene: TRBD1; clone size: .; J gene: TRBJ2-7; CDR3 protein: CASSIGQGGYEQYF; CDR3 DNA: TGTGCCAGCAGCATAGGACAGGGCGGGTACGAGCAGTACTTC
V gene: TRBV6-1; D gene: .; clone size: .; J gene: TRBJ1-4; CDR3 protein: CASSEGRLNEKLFF; CDR3 DNA: TGTGCCAGCAGTGAAGGGAGACTTAATGAAAAACTGTTTTTT
V gene: TRBV6-1; D gene: .; clone size: .; J gene: TRBJ1-3; CDR3 protein: CASSPLSPERTIYF; CDR3 DNA: TGTGCCAGCAGTCCTCTATCCCCTGAAAGAACCATATATTTT
V gene: TRBV5-8; D gene: TRBD1; clone size: .; J gene: TRBJ2-5; CDR3 protein: CASSSGRTGGRETQYF; CDR3 DNA: TGTGCCAGCAGCTCGGGCCGGACAGGGGGCAGAGAGACCCAGTACTTC
V gene: TRBV5-1; D gene: TRBD1; clone size: .; J gene: TRBJ1-1; CDR3 protein: CASSLRGQGNTEAFF; CDR3 DNA: TGCGCCAGCAGCTTGAGGGGACAGGGGAACACTGAAGCTTTCTTT
V gene: TRBV10-1; D gene: .; clone size: .; J gene: TRBJ2-2; CDR3 protein: CASSERDTGELFF; CDR3 DNA: TGCGCCAGCAGTGAACGCGACACCGGGGAGCTGTTTTTT
V gene: TRBV5-1; D gene: .; clone size: .; J gene: TRBJ2-5; CDR3 protein: CASSLGAGEETQYF; CDR3 DNA: TGCGCCAGCAGCTTGGGGGCAGGGGAAGAGACCCAGTACTTC
V gene: TRBV9; D gene: .; clone size: .; J gene: TRBJ2-2; CDR3 protein: CASSVGRANTGELFF; CDR3 DNA: TGTGCCAGCAGCGTTGGCAGGGCGAACACCGGGGAGCTGTTTTTT
V gene: TRBV10-3; D gene: .; clone size: once; J gene: TRBJ2-2; CDR3 protein: CAISPSRGRGSTGELFF; CDR3 DNA: TGTGCCATCAGTCCAAGTAGGGGCAGGGGTTCCACCGGGGAGCTGTTTTTT
V gene: TRBV7-7; D gene: .; clone size: .; J gene: TRBJ1-4; CDR3 protein: CASRCRNSGLNEKLFF; CDR3 DNA: TGTGCTAGCAGATGTCGGAATTCGGGACTTAATGAAAAACTGTTTTTT
V gene: TRBV7-2; D gene: .; clone size: .; J gene: TRBJ1-1; CDR3 protein: CASSRKTGNTEAFF; CDR3 DNA: TGTGCCAGCAGCCGAAAGACAGGGAACACTGAAGCTTTCTTT
V gene: TRBV7-9; D gene: .; clone size: .; J gene: TRBJ2-3; CDR3 protein: CASSQERRADTQYF; CDR3 DNA: TGTGCCAGCAGCCAAGAGAGACGGGCAGATACGCAGTATTTT
V gene: TRBV11-2; D gene: TRBD1; clone size: .; J gene: TRBJ2-2; CDR3 protein: CASSLVRGLGELFF; CDR3 DNA: TGTGCCAGCAGCTTAGTCAGGGGGCTCGGGGAGCTGTTTTTT
V gene: TRBV2; D gene: TRBD1; clone size: .; J gene: TRBJ1-2; CDR3 protein: CATDRTGTGASPNGYTF; CDR3 DNA: TGTGCCACCGATCGGACCGGGACAGGGGCCTCTCCCAATGGCTACACCTTC
V gene: TRBV14; D gene: TRBD2; clone size: .; J gene: TRBJ2-3; CDR3 protein: CASSQPGLRSPQYF; CDR3 DNA: TGTGCCAGCAGCCAACCGGGACTACGGAGTCCGCAGTATTTT
V gene: TRBV18; D gene: TRBD1; clone size: .; J gene: TRBJ1-2; CDR3 protein: CASSPPGQKYGYTF; CDR3 DNA: TGTGCCAGCTCACCACCGGGACAGAAATATGGCTACACCTTC
V gene: TRBV28; D gene: .; clone size: once; J gene: TRBJ2-7; CDR3 protein: CASRPGDRLYEQYF; CDR3 DNA: TGTGCCAGCAGGCCCGGCGACAGGCTCTACGAGCAGTACTTC
V gene: TRBV7-6; D gene: .; clone size: .; J gene: TRBJ2-2; CDR3 protein: CASSLGGITGELFF; CDR3 DNA: TGTGCCAGCAGCTTAGGGGGGATCACCGGGGAGCTGTTTTTT
V gene: TRBV6-5; D gene: .; clone size: .; J gene: TRBJ1-2; CDR3 protein: CASSYRENGYTF; CDR3 DNA: TGTGCCAGCAGTTACAGGGAAAACGGCTACACCTTC
V gene: TRBV7-2; D gene: TRBD1; clone size: .; J gene: TRBJ1-1; CDR3 protein: CASSLVLGQGYTEAFF; CDR3 DNA: TGTGCCAGCAGCTTAGTATTGGGACAGGGGTACACTGAAGCTTTCTTT
V gene: TRBV7-8; D gene: TRBD1; clone size: once; J gene: TRBJ1-3; CDR3 protein: CASSRDRATSGNTIYF; CDR3 DNA: TGTGCCAGCAGCCGCGACAGGGCGACTTCTGGAAACACCATATATTTT
V gene: TRBV18; D gene: TRBD1; clone size: .; J gene: TRBJ2-4; CDR3 protein: CASSPLGQGSQYF; CDR3 DNA: TGTGCCAGCTCACCACTGGGACAGGGATCTCAGTACTTC
V gene: TRBV28; D gene: .; clone size: .; J gene: TRBJ1-2; CDR3 protein: CATKRQGQTYGYTF; CDR3 DNA: TGTGCCACTAAGAGGCAGGGCCAAACCTATGGCTACACCTTC
V gene: TRBV5-1; D gene: .; clone size: .; J gene: TRBJ2-2; CDR3 protein: CASRGVNTGELFF; CDR3 DNA: TGCGCCAGCAGGGGAGTGAACACCGGGGAGCTGTTTTTT
V gene: TRBV7-9; D gene: TRBD1; clone size: .; J gene: TRBJ1-4; CDR3 protein: CASSLSGGEKLFF; CDR3 DNA: TGTGCCAGCAGCTTATCAGGGGGTGAAAAACTGTTTTTT
V gene: TRBV7-2; D gene: .; clone size: .; J gene: TRBJ1-2; CDR3 protein: CASSLLSDSLYGYTF; CDR3 DNA: TGTGCCAGCAGCTTGTTGTCCGACAGTCTCTATGGCTACACCTTC
V gene: TRBV7-8; D gene: .; clone size: .; J gene: TRBJ2-2; CDR3 protein: CANSPYRVANTGELFF; CDR3 DNA: TGTGCCAATTCCCCATACAGGGTAGCGAACACCGGGGAGCTGTTTTTT
V gene: TRBV27; D gene: TRBD2; clone size: .; J gene: TRBJ2-5; CDR3 protein: CASSLTPGGYQETQYF; CDR3 DNA: TGTGCCAGCAGTTTAACGCCGGGGGGGTACCAAGAGACCCAGTACTTC
V gene: TRBV9; D gene: .; clone size: .; J gene: TRBJ1-1; CDR3 protein: CASSVAGVGTEAFF; CDR3 DNA: TGTGCCAGCAGCGTAGCAGGGGTCGGCACTGAAGCTTTCTTT
V gene: TRBV9; D gene: .; clone size: few; J gene: TRBJ1-4; CDR3 protein: CASSVAPGSGEKLFF; CDR3 DNA: TGTGCCAGCAGCGTAGCTCCAGGGTCGGGAGAAAAACTGTTTTTT
V gene: TRBV12-5; D gene: .; clone size: few; J gene: TRBJ1-1; CDR3 protein: CASGLLGPPITEAFF; CDR3 DNA: TGTGCTAGTGGTTTGCTCGGACCCCCTATAACTGAAGCTTTCTTT
V gene: TRBV4-3; D gene: .; clone size: .; J gene: TRBJ2-3; CDR3 protein: CASSQESRGDTQYF; CDR3 DNA: TGCGCCAGCAGCCAAGAGAGCCGGGGCGATACGCAGTATTTT
V gene: TRBV28; D gene: .; clone size: .; J gene: TRBJ1-2; CDR3 protein: CASSLANYGYTF; CDR3 DNA: TGTGCCAGCAGTTTAGCCAACTATGGCTACACCTTC
V gene: TRBV9; D gene: .; clone size: .; J gene: TRBJ2-2; CDR3 protein: CASSVGAGETGELFF; CDR3 DNA: TGTGCCAGCAGCGTAGGAGCAGGGGAGACCGGGGAGCTGTTTTTT
V gene: TRBV29-1; D gene: .; clone size: .; J gene: TRBJ2-5; CDR3 protein: CSVGWQKETQYF; CDR3 DNA: TGCAGCGTTGGCTGGCAGAAAGAGACCCAGTACTTC
V gene: TRBV2; D gene: .; clone size: .; J gene: TRBJ2-5; CDR3 protein: CASSWDNQETQYF; CDR3 DNA: TGTGCCAGCAGTTGGGACAACCAAGAGACCCAGTACTTC
V gene: TRBV5-1; D gene: .; clone size: .; J gene: TRBJ2-5; CDR3 protein: CASSLSGVETQYF; CDR3 DNA: TGCGCCAGCAGCTTGTCGGGGGTGGAGACCCAGTACTTC
V gene: TRBV6-1; D gene: TRBD2; clone size: .; J gene: TRBJ2-5; CDR3 protein: CASRAGSFETQYF; CDR3 DNA: TGTGCCTCAAGAGCGGGGTCCTTTGAGACCCAGTACTTC
V gene: TRBV29-1; D gene: .; clone size: .; J gene: TRBJ1-2; CDR3 protein: CSVVSGEQFAGYTF; CDR3 DNA: TGCAGCGTTGTAAGCGGAGAACAGTTCGCTGGCTACACCTTC